A selection of T cell receptor beta chains follows, all from one sample in a study of T-cell reconstitution after alpha-beta-depleted transplantation in children. TCRdb recomputed calls from the PCR reads with MiXCR, one row per CDR3 protein. The data contain 360,000 or so distinct CDR3 sequences, 20% of them singletons. This specimen was PBMCs from the stem cell graft donor, taken from the stem cell graft. These receptors originate from a human donor who donated a stem cell graft to a child with acute myeloid leukemia. The CDR3 runs from the conserved cysteine through the conserved F or W. The order of the fields is clone size, CDR3 length, V gene, J gene, D gene, CDR3 protein, CDR3 DNA. D genes are given only for firm matches. Only some rows state a clone size, as once, few, many or a class for expanded clones.

clone_size: -; cdr3_length: 11; v_call: TRBV20-1; j_call: TRBJ1-2; d_call: -; cdr3_aa: CSASHNYGYTF; cdr3_nt: TGCAGTGCTAGTCACAACTATGGCTACACCTTC
clone_size: -; cdr3_length: 13; v_call: TRBV5-1; j_call: TRBJ1-2; d_call: -; cdr3_aa: CASSLVEGYGYTF; cdr3_nt: TGCGCCAGCAGCTTGGTTGAAGGATATGGCTACACCTTC
clone_size: few; cdr3_length: 15; v_call: TRBV7-9; j_call: TRBJ2-7; d_call: TRBD1; cdr3_aa: CASSQPSTGNYEQYF; cdr3_nt: TGTGCCAGCAGCCAGCCCTCGACAGGGAACTACGAGCAGTACTTC
clone_size: -; cdr3_length: 15; v_call: TRBV6-1; j_call: TRBJ2-3; d_call: -; cdr3_aa: CASSQSISSTDTQYF; cdr3_nt: TGTGCCAGCAGCCAAAGCATTTCGAGCACAGATACGCAGTATTTT
clone_size: few; cdr3_length: 21; v_call: TRBV19; j_call: TRBJ2-6; d_call: -; cdr3_aa: CASSIGILRTPSRSGANVLTF; cdr3_nt: TGTGCCAGTAGTATAGGGATTTTGAGGACACCCTCTCGCTCTGGGGCCAACGTCCTGACTTTC
clone_size: -; cdr3_length: 17; v_call: TRBV4-1; j_call: TRBJ2-4; d_call: TRBD2; cdr3_aa: CASSQDRLAGAQNIQYF; cdr3_nt: TGCGCCAGCAGCCAAGATAGGCTAGCGGGAGCACAAAACATTCAGTACTTC
clone_size: few; cdr3_length: 16; v_call: TRBV5-1; j_call: TRBJ2-1; d_call: TRBD2; cdr3_aa: CASSLAGGPQYNEQFF; cdr3_nt: TGCGCCAGCAGCCTAGCGGGAGGGCCTCAATACAATGAGCAGTTCTTC
clone_size: few; cdr3_length: 12; v_call: TRBV29-1; j_call: TRBJ2-7; d_call: TRBD1; cdr3_aa: CSVRDSHYEQYF; cdr3_nt: TGCAGCGTCCGGGACAGTCACTACGAGCAGTACTTC
clone_size: -; cdr3_length: 18; v_call: TRBV18; j_call: TRBJ2-4; d_call: -; cdr3_aa: CASSPVATVGVAKNIQYF; cdr3_nt: TGTGCCAGCTCACCAGTGGCTACCGTTGGTGTGGCCAAAAACATTCAGTACTTC
clone_size: -; cdr3_length: 14; v_call: TRBV20-1; j_call: TRBJ1-5; d_call: -; cdr3_aa: CSARLGYVGQPQHF; cdr3_nt: TGCAGTGCTAGATTGGGGTATGTTGGTCAGCCCCAGCATTTT
clone_size: many; cdr3_length: 13; v_call: TRBV19; j_call: TRBJ2-3; d_call: -; cdr3_aa: CASTGVGFVTQYF; cdr3_nt: TGTGCCAGTACCGGTGTAGGGTTTGTTACGCAGTATTTT
clone_size: -; cdr3_length: 14; v_call: TRBV10-3; j_call: TRBJ2-7; d_call: -; cdr3_aa: CAISGSPSNYEQYF; cdr3_nt: TGTGCCATCAGTGGGTCCCCCAGCAACTACGAGCAGTACTTC
clone_size: -; cdr3_length: 15; v_call: TRBV12-3/TRBV12-4; j_call: TRBJ2-1; d_call: TRBD2; cdr3_aa: CASSLVRWGGNEQFF; cdr3_nt: TGTGCCAGCAGTTTAGTACGGTGGGGGGGCAATGAGCAGTTCTTC
clone_size: few; cdr3_length: 14; v_call: TRBV12-3/TRBV12-4; j_call: TRBJ1-6; d_call: -; cdr3_aa: CASPGGGVQTPLHF; cdr3_nt: TGTGCCAGTCCGGGCGGGGGAGTGCAAACACCCCTCCACTTT
clone_size: -; cdr3_length: 14; v_call: TRBV24-1; j_call: TRBJ2-2; d_call: -; cdr3_aa: CATSVTSGHGELFF; cdr3_nt: TGTGCCACCAGTGTAACGAGCGGGCACGGGGAGCTGTTTTTT
clone_size: -; cdr3_length: 18; v_call: TRBV12-3/TRBV12-4; j_call: TRBJ2-6; d_call: -; cdr3_aa: CASSRQRGLVSGANVLTF; cdr3_nt: TGTGCCAGCAGTCGCCAGAGGGGACTCGTCTCTGGGGCCAACGTCCTGACTTTC
clone_size: -; cdr3_length: 11; v_call: TRBV10-3; j_call: TRBJ1-1; d_call: -; cdr3_aa: CAISAPGGAFF; cdr3_nt: TGTGCCATCAGTGCCCCGGGGGGAGCTTTCTTT
clone_size: few; cdr3_length: 15; v_call: TRBV7-9; j_call: TRBJ2-1; d_call: TRBD1; cdr3_aa: CASSRAGTAYNEQFF; cdr3_nt: TGTGCCAGCAGCCGTGCAGGGACAGCTTACAATGAGCAGTTCTTC
clone_size: -; cdr3_length: 16; v_call: TRBV29-1; j_call: TRBJ1-2; d_call: -; cdr3_aa: CSVVSDGGVYDYGYTF; cdr3_nt: TGCAGCGTTGTCTCGGACGGGGGCGTATATGACTATGGCTACACCTTC
clone_size: many; cdr3_length: 13; v_call: TRBV25-1; j_call: TRBJ2-7; d_call: -; cdr3_aa: CASSGEISYEQYF; cdr3_nt: TGTGCCAGCAGTGGGGAGATCTCCTACGAGCAGTACTTC
clone_size: -; cdr3_length: 16; v_call: TRBV11-2; j_call: TRBJ2-3; d_call: TRBD2; cdr3_aa: CASSLGSGRDTDTQYF; cdr3_nt: TGTGCCAGCAGCTTAGGTAGCGGGAGGGACACAGATACGCAGTATTTT
clone_size: many; cdr3_length: 17; v_call: TRBV4-3; j_call: TRBJ2-3; d_call: TRBD2; cdr3_aa: CASSLRTSGGSTDTQYF; cdr3_nt: TGCGCCAGCAGCCTACGGACTAGCGGGGGAAGCACAGATACGCAGTATTTT
clone_size: few; cdr3_length: 14; v_call: TRBV20-1; j_call: TRBJ2-7; d_call: -; cdr3_aa: CSADRQDNFYEQYF; cdr3_nt: TGCAGTGCTGATCGACAGGACAACTTCTACGAGCAGTACTTC
clone_size: few; cdr3_length: 13; v_call: TRBV12-3/TRBV12-4; j_call: TRBJ1-2; d_call: -; cdr3_aa: CASSSAPNYGYTF; cdr3_nt: TGTGCCAGCAGTTCGGCACCTAACTATGGCTACACCTTC
clone_size: -; cdr3_length: 13; v_call: TRBV12-3/TRBV12-4; j_call: TRBJ2-1; d_call: TRBD2; cdr3_aa: CASSLQLAGVKFF; cdr3_nt: TGTGCCAGCAGTTTACAACTAGCGGGAGTGAAGTTCTTC
clone_size: -; cdr3_length: 15; v_call: TRBV4-1; j_call: TRBJ1-2; d_call: -; cdr3_aa: CASSQEGSGDYGYTF; cdr3_nt: TGCGCCAGCAGCCAAGAGGGTTCTGGGGACTATGGCTACACCTTC
clone_size: many; cdr3_length: 13; v_call: TRBV29-1; j_call: TRBJ2-5; d_call: -; cdr3_aa: CSVVFANQETQYF; cdr3_nt: TGCAGCGTTGTCTTTGCCAACCAAGAGACCCAGTACTTC
clone_size: few; cdr3_length: 14; v_call: TRBV24-1; j_call: TRBJ2-2; d_call: -; cdr3_aa: CATSGGAFAGELFF; cdr3_nt: TGTGCCACCAGTGGGGGCGCCTTTGCCGGGGAGCTGTTTTTT
clone_size: -; cdr3_length: 15; v_call: TRBV7-3; j_call: TRBJ2-2; d_call: -; cdr3_aa: CASSLRGTNTGELFF; cdr3_nt: TGTGCCAGCAGCTTACGCGGGACGAACACCGGGGAGCTGTTTTTT
clone_size: many; cdr3_length: 13; v_call: TRBV7-2; j_call: TRBJ2-2; d_call: TRBD1; cdr3_aa: CASTEQGTGELFF; cdr3_nt: TGTGCCAGCACCGAACAGGGGACCGGGGAGCTGTTTTTT
clone_size: -; cdr3_length: 14; v_call: TRBV27; j_call: TRBJ2-5; d_call: -; cdr3_aa: CASSRTVPPETQYF; cdr3_nt: TGTGCCAGCAGTCGGACAGTTCCGCCGGAGACCCAGTACTTC
clone_size: -; cdr3_length: 13; v_call: TRBV6-1; j_call: TRBJ2-1; d_call: -; cdr3_aa: CASRVGNNNEQFF; cdr3_nt: TGTGCCAGCAGAGTGGGGAACAACAATGAGCAGTTCTTC
clone_size: few; cdr3_length: 13; v_call: TRBV29-1; j_call: TRBJ2-1; d_call: -; cdr3_aa: CSAGQTGYNEQFF; cdr3_nt: TGCAGCGCCGGACAAACAGGATACAATGAGCAGTTCTTC
clone_size: few; cdr3_length: 17; v_call: TRBV21-1; j_call: TRBJ1-3; d_call: -; cdr3_aa: CASSKWGTVSSGNTIYF; cdr3_nt: TGTGCCAGCAGCAAATGGGGGACAGTCAGCTCTGGAAACACCATATATTTT
clone_size: many; cdr3_length: 14; v_call: TRBV20-1; j_call: TRBJ2-6; d_call: -; cdr3_aa: CSASFRAGANVLTF; cdr3_nt: TGCAGTGCTAGCTTCAGGGCTGGGGCCAACGTCCTGACTTTC
clone_size: few; cdr3_length: 13; v_call: TRBV20-1; j_call: TRBJ2-1; d_call: -; cdr3_aa: CSARPRGDNEQFF; cdr3_nt: TGCAGTGCTAGACCCAGGGGTGACAATGAGCAGTTCTTC
clone_size: few; cdr3_length: 15; v_call: TRBV10-3; j_call: TRBJ2-1; d_call: -; cdr3_aa: CAIRATGINYNEQFF; cdr3_nt: TGTGCCATCAGAGCTACAGGAATAAACTACAATGAGCAGTTCTTC
clone_size: -; cdr3_length: 12; v_call: TRBV20-1; j_call: TRBJ2-7; d_call: -; cdr3_aa: CSADSGTYEQYF; cdr3_nt: TGCAGTGCTGATAGCGGAACTTACGAGCAGTACTTC
clone_size: many; cdr3_length: 15; v_call: TRBV20-1; j_call: TRBJ2-1; d_call: -; cdr3_aa: CSAKRLASSYNEQFF; cdr3_nt: TGCAGTGCAAAAAGGCTCGCGAGCTCCTACAATGAGCAGTTCTTC
clone_size: -; cdr3_length: 15; v_call: TRBV15; j_call: TRBJ2-7; d_call: TRBD1; cdr3_aa: CATSRVGTGDYEQYF; cdr3_nt: TGTGCCACCAGCAGAGTCGGGACAGGGGATTACGAGCAGTACTTC
clone_size: many; cdr3_length: 16; v_call: TRBV27; j_call: TRBJ2-1; d_call: TRBD2; cdr3_aa: CASSLTSGRVYNEQFF; cdr3_nt: TGTGCCAGCAGTTTAACTAGCGGAAGGGTATACAATGAGCAGTTCTTC
clone_size: -; cdr3_length: 16; v_call: TRBV12-3/TRBV12-4; j_call: TRBJ2-3; d_call: TRBD2; cdr3_aa: CASSPPGTSGRDTQYF; cdr3_nt: TGTGCCAGCAGCCCCCCGGGGACTAGCGGGAGAGATACGCAGTATTTT
clone_size: few; cdr3_length: 14; v_call: TRBV5-1; j_call: TRBJ2-1; d_call: -; cdr3_aa: CASSLAQGIHEQFF; cdr3_nt: TGCGCCAGCAGCTTGGCCCAGGGAATCCATGAGCAGTTCTTC
clone_size: few; cdr3_length: 12; v_call: TRBV6-1; j_call: TRBJ2-7; d_call: -; cdr3_aa: CASSERPGPSYF; cdr3_nt: TGTGCCAGCAGTGAAAGGCCGGGACCCAGCTACTTC
clone_size: many; cdr3_length: 14; v_call: TRBV4-3; j_call: TRBJ2-7; d_call: TRBD1; cdr3_aa: CASSPSRGLYEQYF; cdr3_nt: TGCGCCAGCAGCCCGAGCAGGGGGCTCTACGAGCAGTACTTC
clone_size: few; cdr3_length: 15; v_call: TRBV12-3/TRBV12-4; j_call: TRBJ2-3; d_call: TRBD2; cdr3_aa: CASSFGGRALDTQYF; cdr3_nt: TGTGCCAGCAGTTTTGGCGGGAGGGCCTTGGATACGCAGTATTTT